The 23 T cell receptor beta chains below come from one sample, sequenced in a study of identifying expanded T cells in peripheral blood. Method: immunoSEQ multiplex PCR; TCRdb's copy keeps in-frame clones and lacks some. The sample records about 130,000 clones, 86% being singletons. What was sequenced was blood. The receptors were gathered from a person between 18 and 69 years old in good health.

The chain carries TRBV29-1 and TRBJ2-7, with TRBD2 as a possible D gene (7 bases). The CDR3 is made up of 14 amino acids. V shed 7 bases and J shed 6 bases, with 22 bases lying between them. CDR1 SQVTM and CDR2 ANQGSEA come from the germline V gene. The CDR3, as DNA: TGCAGCGCGAACCTCAGGGGAGGGACGGCCGAGCAGTACTTC. Translating it yields CSANLRGGTAEQYF.

V and J are TRBV5-1 and TRBJ2-6; 10 bases are shared with TRBD2. Per the germline V gene, CDR1 is SGHRS and CDR2 is YFSETQ. J gave up 3 bases and V 7 bases, and 13 bases lay outside the gene matches. CDR3 length: 18 amino acids. The CDR3 nucleotides read TGCGCCAGCCACCCGGGGACCACTAGCGGGGTTGGGGCCAACGTCCTGACTTTC. This sequence encodes CASHPGTTSGVGANVLTF.

The chain recombines TRBV29-1 with TRBJ2-5; no clear D gene. The germline V gene has CDR1 SQVTM and CDR2 ANQGSEA. The CDR3 runs 11 residues. The germline V and J ends were trimmed by 0 bases and 9 bases, with 8 bases remaining between them. The CDR3 sequence: CSVEDHVAQYF. For the CDR3, the DNA is TGCAGCGTTGAAGATCACGTAGCCCAGTACTTC.

The rearrangement uses TRBV5-1 and TRBJ2-7; maybe TRBD1 (6 bases). This CDR3 is 14 amino acids long. The germline V gene encodes CDR1 SGHRS and CDR2 YFSETQ. V was cut by 4 bases and J by 0 bases, with 11 bases left in between. Here the CDR3 DNA reads TGCGCCAGCAGCGGGGGCCAGAACTCCTACGAGCAGTACTTC. It specifies CASSGGQNSYEQYF.

A remark on this clone: The sample contains more than one DNA sequence encoding this CDR3. V gene TRBV5-1 combines with J gene TRBJ2-3; maybe TRBD1 (5 bases). Germline V lookup: CDR1 SGHRS, CDR2 YFSETQ. This CDR3 has 13 amino acids. Trimming took 4 bases from V and 2 from J, leaving 8 bases between them. In nucleotides, the CDR3 is TGCGCCAGCAGCCCAGGGTCCACAGATACGCAGTATTTT. This encodes CASSPGSTDTQYF.

The chain employs TRBV2 and TRBJ2-3; the D gene is possibly TRBD2 (6 bases). Germline assignment: CDR1 SNHLY and CDR2 FYNNEI. The CDR3 length is 16 residues. V was shortened by 2 bases and J by 2 bases, with 14 bases between the two germline ends. For the CDR3, the DNA is TGTGCCAGCAGTGAACTTGGTCTAGCGACCACAGATACGCAGTATTTT. Encoded protein: CASSELGLATTDTQYF.

The chain carries TRBV6-1 and TRBJ2-1; D possibly corresponds to TRBD2 (5 bases). Germline V lookup: CDR1 MNHNS, CDR2 SASEGT. This CDR3 has 14 amino acids. Trimming took off 2 bases at V and 6 bases at J, with 11 bases between the two ends. CDR3 nucleotide sequence: TGTGCCAGCAGTGAAACCGAGGGCCTCAATGAGCAGTTCTTC. Encoded protein: CASSETEGLNEQFF.

V usage is TRBV9 and J usage is TRBJ1-2, with D perhaps TRBD1 (6 bases). CDR3 length: 17 amino acids. Trimming took 2 bases from V and 1 from J, leaving 18 bases between them. Germline values: CDR1 SGDLS, CDR2 YYNGEE. The CDR3 reads CASSVSSETGINYGYTF. The CDR3 nucleotides are TGTGCCAGCAGCGTCTCCTCCGAGACAGGAATTAACTATGGCTACACCTTC. The entire variable domain, with the rest obtained from reference TRBV9 and TRBJ1-2, is as follows: DSGVTQTPKHLITATGQRVTLRCSPRSGDLSVYWYQQSLDQGLQFLIQYYNGEERAKGNILERFSAQQFPDLHSELNLSSLELGDSALYFCASSVSSETGINYGYTFGSGTRLTVV.

The rearrangement links TRBV6-5 to TRBJ2-7; TRBD1 is a possible D gene (6 bases). Between the trimmed V and J ends, which lost 8 bases and 0 bases, there was a span of 17 bases. Germline V CDR1 and CDR2: MNHEY, SVGAGI. The CDR3 consists of 15 residues. CDR3 coding DNA: TGTGCCAGCTTTACCTACAGGGCCCACTCCTACGAGCAGTACTTC. Translation: CASFTYRAHSYEQYF.

There are a few counts of this clone. The rearrangement joins TRBV14 to TRBJ2-2, with D tentatively TRBD2 (6 bases). Germline V gene lookup returns CDR1 SGHDN and CDR2 FVKESK. This CDR3 has 17 residues. Deletions cut 1 base from V and 5 bases from J, with 17 bases between. In nucleotides, the CDR3 is TGTGCCAGCAGCCAAGGATTGTCTCGGGGGTTGACCGGGGAGCTGTTTTTT. The encoded protein is CASSQGLSRGLTGELFF.

This clone was detected once. The genes are TRBV7-2 and TRBJ1-5; 8 nucleotides line up with TRBD1. Germline V gene lookup returns CDR1 SGHTA and CDR2 FQGNSA. The CDR3 extends over 15 amino acids. The trim removed 3 bases at V and 3 bases at J, leaving 4 bases unmatched. The CDR3 DNA reads TGTGCCAGCAGCTTTACAGGGGGACTCAATCAGCCCCAGCATTTT. It translates to CASSFTGGLNQPQHF.

The V gene is TRBV4-2, the J gene TRBJ2-5; 9 bases agree with TRBD2. Germline CDR1 and CDR2: LGHNA and YNFKEQ. This CDR3 contains 15 residues. Trimming took 1 base from V and 5 from J; bases not matched to a gene: 5. The CDR3, as DNA: TGTGCCAGCAGCCAAGCTAGCGGGGAGAGGGAGACCCAGTACTTC. Protein product: CASSQASGERETQYF.

The gene calls are TRBV18 and TRBJ2-3; D is perhaps TRBD2 (6 bases). CDR1 and CDR2 (germline): KGHSH, LQKENI. CDR3 length: 14 residues. Deletions cut 3 bases from V and 6 bases from J, with 13 bases between. CDR3 DNA sequence: TGTGCCAGCTCACCTTCCCGTGCGGGGGATACGCAGTATTTT. Its protein is CASSPSRAGDTQYF.

The chain links TRBV10-3 to TRBJ1-1, with D possibly TRBD1 on 6 matching bases. V lost 6 bases and J 1 base, leaving 12 bases between the germline ends. The CDR3 is made up of 14 amino acids. Germline V CDR1 and CDR2: ENHRY, SYGVKD. The CDR3 bases are TGTGCCATCAGGGCGGACAGCCGGAACACTGAAGCTTTCTTT. As protein: CAIRADSRNTEAFF.

This clone was seen once. The rearrangement uses TRBV5-6 and TRBJ2-3; D is perhaps TRBD2 (5 bases). CDR1 is SGHDT and CDR2 is YYEEEE in the germline V gene. The CDR3 has 14 amino acids. The ends were cut back, 4 bases at V and 3 bases at J, with 12 bases in the middle. CDR3 sequence: CASSLGLGTDTQYF. CDR3 in DNA: TGTGCCAGCAGCCTTGGACTGGGAACAGATACGCAGTATTTT.

This chain connects TRBV15 to TRBJ1-2; D is ambiguous. This CDR3 contains 15 residues. Trimming cost V 0 bases and J 4 bases, with 12 bases left between them. CDR1 is LNHNV and CDR2 is YYDKDF in the germline V gene (reference sequence). In DNA form, the CDR3 reads TGTGCCACCAGCAGAGATCCGGGGTACTCCTATGGCTACACCTTC. It codes for CATSRDPGYSYGYTF. The full variable domain, in which reference TRBV15 and TRBJ1-2 provide the parts outside the CDR3, is DAMVIQNPRYQVTQFGKPVTLSCSQTLNHNVMYWYQQKSSQAPKLLFHYYDKDFNNEADTPDNFQSRRPNTSFCFLDIRSPGLGDTAMYLCATSRDPGYSYGYTFGSGTRLTVV.

The table lists this clone with a few counts. The rearrangement links TRBV14 to TRBJ1-1; D may be TRBD1 (6 bases). This CDR3 is 16 amino acids long. V lost 1 base and J lost 1, with 13 bases in between. The V gene's germline CDR1 is SGHDN and CDR2 FVKESK. The CDR3 DNA reads as TGTGCCAGCAGCCAAGGTACAGGGAGCGGGAACACTGAAGCTTTCTTT. It yields the protein CASSQGTGSGNTEAFF.

V is TRBV5-4 and J is TRBJ2-4, with TRBD1 matching over 11 bases. Unmatched junction bases numbered 7, after V lost 3 bases and J lost 8 bases. Germline values: CDR1 SGHNT, CDR2 YYREEE (reference sequence). The CDR3 totals 15 residues. The CDR3, as DNA: TGTGCCAGCAGCTGGGGACAGGGGGATTTAGACATTCAGTACTTC. Its translation is CASSWGQGDLDIQYF.

This clone was counted a few times. The rearrangement uses TRBV27 and TRBJ1-2, with D unclear. The CDR3 is 11 amino acids. V was shortened by 7 bases and J by 8 bases, with 11 bases between the two germline ends. Germline V CDR1 and CDR2: MNHEY, SMNVEV (reference sequence). CDR3 sequence: CASKREGGYTF. The CDR3 DNA is TGTGCCAGCAAACGGGAGGGAGGCTACACCTTC.

The chain is built from TRBV19 and TRBJ2-5; D is possibly TRBD2 (5 bases). The V end was cut by 1 base, the J end by 4 bases, with 19 bases between. Looked up from germline, CDR1 is LNHDA and CDR2 is SQIVND (reference sequence). This CDR3 has 17 residues. CDR3 residues: CASSIAKDSPWAETQYF. The DNA of the CDR3 is TGTGCCAGTAGTATAGCGAAGGACTCACCCTGGGCAGAGACCCAGTACTTC.

This clone was recorded once. This chain uses TRBV6-1 with TRBJ1-2, with 10 nucleotides matching TRBD1. V was pared by 6 bases and J by 3 bases, with 4 bases of the junction left unmatched. The CDR3 consists of 14 residues. Germline CDR1 MNHNS, CDR2 SASEGT. The chain's CDR3 is CASSRQGADYGYTF. CDR3 coding DNA: TGTGCCAGCAGCAGACAGGGGGCGGACTATGGCTACACCTTC.

This clone was seen only a few times. The chain links TRBV6-5 to TRBJ1-2; 7 nucleotides line up with TRBD1. Germline CDR1 and CDR2: MNHEY and SVGAGI. J lost 4 bases, V lost 7 bases, and 6 bases had no gene match. The CDR3 spans 13 residues. CDR3 loop: CASTDDRAYGYTF. Here the CDR3 DNA reads TGTGCCAGCACCGATGACAGGGCCTATGGCTACACCTTC.

This chain joins TRBV7-2 and TRBJ1-3; D remains ambiguous. The V end was cut by 5 bases, the J end by 9 bases, with 14 bases between. This CDR3 is built from 13 residues. The germline gives CDR1 SGHTA, CDR2 FQGNSA. DNA for the CDR3: TGTGCCAGCAGCGCCAGGATCACCAGCACCATATATTTT. This encodes CASSARITSTIYF.